Presented here are 9 T cell receptor beta chains from one specimen sequenced in a study of T cells after yellow fever vaccination. TCRdb re-called the 5' RACE reads with MiXCR, one entry per CDR3 protein. This table holds about 580,000 distinct CDR3 sequences, about a sixth found once. Sequenced here: PBMCs, sampled around 5 days after the first yellow fever vaccination. These receptors originate from a man aged 18 to 29 who received the YFV17D yellow fever vaccine.

The chain carries TRBV18 and TRBJ2-2, with TRBD2 matching 11 bases. The CDR3 totals 16 residues. Germline trimming cut 8 bases from V and 1 base from J; bases unmatched to any gene: 6. CDR1 is KGHSH, CDR2 LQKENI, per germline. The CDR3 coding sequence is TGTGCCAGCCGCACTAGCGGGGGAAGGAACACCGGGGAGCTGTTTTTT. It encodes CASRTSGGRNTGELFF.

The genes are TRBV5-5 and TRBJ2-1; D remains unclear. CDR3 length: 13 amino acids. The V gene's germline CDR1 is SGHKS and CDR2 YYEKEE (reference sequence). V lost 4 bases and J 4 bases, leaving 9 bases between the germline ends. The DNA for the CDR3 is TGTGCCAGCAGCCCTATCTTATACAATGAGCAGTTCTTC. It yields the protein CASSPILYNEQFF. The whole variable domain, filled in from reference TRBV5-5 and TRBJ2-1, reads DAGVTQSPTHLIKTRGQQVTLRCSPISGHKSVSWYQQVLGQGPQFIFQYYEKEERGRGNFPDRFSARQFPNYSSELNVNALLLGDSALYLCASSPILYNEQFFGPGTRLTVL.

This clonotype was observed many times. The chain uses TRBV4-2 and TRBJ2-2; TRBD2 matches at 14 bases. CDR1 and CDR2 from the germline V gene are LGHNA and YNFKEQ. V lost 4 bases and J lost 1; bases outside the gene matches: 2. The CDR3 contains 17 residues. CDR3 protein: CASSPGLAGGNTGELFF. For the CDR3, the DNA is TGTGCCAGCAGCCCCGGACTAGCGGGGGGGAACACCGGGGAGCTGTTTTTT.

Only a few counts were recorded for this clonotype. This chain uses TRBV9 with TRBJ2-3; no reliable D call. V shed 0 bases and J shed 8 bases, with 19 bases lying between them. CDR1 SGDLS and CDR2 YYNGEE come from the germline V gene. The CDR3 covers 16 residues. In nucleotides, the CDR3 is TGTGCCAGCAGCGTAGTTGACTCCGAACGGGTCGGTACGCAGTATTTT. Its translation: CASSVVDSERVGTQYF.

This clonotype was seen a handful of times. The chain has TRBV11-2 and TRBJ2-3, with D perhaps matching TRBD1 (6 bases). This CDR3 is built from 15 residues. Germline values: CDR1 SGHAT, CDR2 FQNNGV. Trimming pared 1 base from V and 3 bases from J, leaving 11 bases between. This chain's CDR3 is CASSLAPDRTDTQYF. Here the CDR3 DNA reads TGTGCCAGCAGCTTAGCCCCGGACAGAACAGATACGCAGTATTTT. The full variable domain, its missing parts supplied by reference TRBV11-2 and TRBJ2-3, is EAGVAQSPRYKIIEKRQSVAFWCNPISGHATLYWYQQILGQGPKLLIQFQNNGVVDDSQLPKDRFSAERLKGVDSTLKIQPAKLEDSAVYLCASSLAPDRTDTQYFGPGTRLTVL.

The gene calls are TRBV11-1 and TRBJ2-7; tentative D call: TRBD1 (6 bases). V was shortened by 3 bases and J by 4 bases, with 25 bases between the two germline ends. CDR1 is SGHAT and CDR2 is FQDESV in the germline V gene (reference sequence). There are 18 residues in the CDR3. The CDR3 sequence: CASSFTPDRDISSYEQYV. The CDR3 DNA follows: TGTGCCAGCAGCTTTACTCCTGACCGGGACATCAGTAGTTACGAGCAGTACGTC.

The V gene is TRBV5-1, the J gene TRBJ2-1, with D unresolved. Germline CDR1 and CDR2: SGHRS and YFSETQ. The CDR3 loop spans 15 amino acids. The V gene lost 2 bases and the J gene lost 0 bases, with 9 bases spanning the gap. The CDR3 nucleotides are TGCGCCAGCAGCTTAGAACAGTTCTCCTACAATGAGCAGTTCTTC. This gives the protein CASSLEQFSYNEQFF.

The V gene is TRBV12-3 or TRBV12-4, the J gene TRBJ1-5, with a weak D call TRBD1 (6 bases). The V gene lost 6 bases and the J gene lost 4 bases, with 13 bases spanning the gap. The CDR3 is 14 amino acids. The CDR3 nucleotides read TGTGCCAGCAGGGTCGGGGGCAGGAATCAGCCCCAGCATTTT. Translating it yields CASRVGGRNQPQHF.

The rearrangement uses TRBV7-7 and TRBJ2-5, with 14 bases identical to TRBD2. This CDR3 spans 15 amino acids. Per the germline V gene, CDR1 is SSHAT and CDR2 is FNYEAQ (reference sequence). Trimming cost V 4 bases and J 5 bases; bases outside gene matches: 3. CDR3 residues: CASSSGTSGSETQYF. Here the CDR3 DNA reads TGTGCCAGCAGCTCCGGGACTAGCGGGAGTGAGACCCAGTACTTC.